The rows below give T cell receptor beta chains drawn from one sample of a study of blood T cell repertoires in COVID-19. Produced via immunoSEQ multiplex PCR; TCRdb's table is partial and in-frame only. The sample lists 140,000 to 150,000 clones; 70% to 90% were seen once. The specimen sequenced was peripheral blood. These receptors all stem from a woman between 40 and 55 years old with active or convalescent COVID-19. The CDR3 runs from the conserved cysteine through the conserved F or W. The D gene is left open where the match is weak. Only some rows state a clone size, as once, few, many or a class for expanded clones.

TRBJ2-7,NA,NA,TRBV28,CASRGQGFWEQYF,TGTGCCAGCAGAGGGCAGGGGTTTTGGGAGCAGTACTTC
TRBJ1-1,once,NA,TRBV19,CASSISGPPTEAFF,TGTGCCAGTAGTATTAGCGGACCGCCCACTGAAGCTTTCTTT
TRBJ1-2,NA,TRBD1,TRBV28,CASSLPQGAGYTF,TGTGCCAGCAGTTTACCACAGGGGGCCGGCTACACCTTC
TRBJ1-2,NA,TRBD1,TRBV11-2,CASSLAQGSGYTF,TGTGCCAGCAGCTTAGCACAGGGGTCCGGCTACACCTTC
TRBJ1-2,NA,NA,TRBV28,CASSLSTAYGYTF,TGTGCCAGCAGTTTATCGACAGCCTATGGCTACACCTTC
TRBJ2-2,NA,TRBD1,TRBV27,CASSPRTGTDTGELFF,TGTGCCAGCAGTCCCCGGACAGGGACGGACACCGGGGAGCTGTTTTTT
TRBJ2-1,NA,NA,TRBV24-1,CATSELTGGAREGRNEQFF,TGTGCCACCAGTGAGTTGACAGGGGGCGCGCGGGAGGGCCGAAATGAGCAGTTCTTC
TRBJ1-2,few,NA,TRBV29-1,CSVEDGEMYGYTF,TGCAGCGTTGAAGACGGGGAGATGTATGGCTACACCTTC
TRBJ1-3,NA,NA,TRBV18,CASSPVAGPSGNTIYF,TGTGCCAGCTCACCAGTGGCAGGGCCCTCTGGAAACACCATATATTTT
TRBJ1-5,NA,NA,TRBV6-5,CASRLEAGTNQPQHF,TGTGCCAGCCGACTCGAGGCGGGGACCAATCAGCCCCAGCATTTT
TRBJ2-7,NA,TRBD2,TRBV3-1/TRBV3-2,CASSQENLLAEIIYEQYF,TGTGCCAGCAGCCAAGAAAACCTACTAGCGGAGATAATCTACGAGCAGTACTTC
TRBJ2-7,NA,TRBD1,TRBV30,CAWDSGQGYSYEQYF,TGTGCCTGGGACTCCGGACAGGGGTACTCCTACGAGCAGTACTTC
TRBJ1-4,NA,NA,TRBV4-3,CASSPSAGWGEKLFF,TGCGCCAGCAGCCCTTCGGCAGGGTGGGGCGAAAAACTGTTTTTT
TRBJ1-1,NA,NA,TRBV18,CASSPSATGNTEAFF,TGTGCCAGCTCACCATCCGCGACAGGTAACACTGAAGCTTTCTTT
TRBJ2-5,once,NA,TRBV7-8,CASSGWTTQETQYF,TGTGCCAGCAGCGGGTGGACTACCCAAGAGACCCAGTACTTC
TRBJ1-1,NA,TRBD1,TRBV5-1,CASSLGQGGVVRTEAFF,TGCGCCAGCAGCTTAGGACAGGGGGGTGTAGTGAGGACTGAAGCTTTCTTT
TRBJ2-7,NA,NA,TRBV5-5,CASSLASRQPYEQYF,TGTGCCAGCAGCTTGGCGTCCAGGCAACCCTACGAGCAGTACTTC
TRBJ2-2,once,NA,TRBV4-1,CASSLGGGELFF,TGCGCCAGCAGCCTCGGGGGAGGGGAGCTGTTTTTT
TRBJ1-6,NA,TRBD1,TRBV6-5,CASSSRTGGYNSPLHF,TGTGCCAGCAGTTCGCGGACAGGGGGCTATAATTCACCCCTCCACTTT
TRBJ2-7,once,TRBD1,TRBV5-1,CASSSPDSGQGAYEQYF,TGCGCCAGCAGCTCCCCCGATTCGGGACAGGGGGCCTACGAGCAGTACTTC
TRBJ1-6,once,TRBD1,TRBV27,CASSLSPDRGLPLHF,TGTGCCAGCAGTTTAAGCCCCGACAGGGGGCTTCCCCTCCACTTT
TRBJ2-2,NA,NA,TRBV3-1/TRBV3-2,CASSQREGFGELFF,TGTGCCAGCAGCCAGCGGGAAGGTTTCGGGGAGCTGTTTTTT
TRBJ2-1,NA,NA,TRBV28,CASSSTLATRPNEQFF,TGTGCCAGCAGCTCTACACTAGCTACACGCCCCAATGAGCAGTTCTTC
TRBJ1-2,NA,NA,TRBV4-1,CASSQEGGGDGYTF,TGCGCCAGCAGCCAGGAGGGAGGGGGAGATGGCTACACCTTC
TRBJ2-7,NA,NA,TRBV7-2,CASSLTGSVYEQYF,TGTGCCAGCAGCTTAACGGGGTCCGTCTACGAGCAGTACTTC
TRBJ2-3,NA,TRBD1,TRBV7-6,CASSPSERGRPDTQYF,TGTGCCAGCAGCCCCAGTGAGAGGGGGCGTCCAGATACGCAGTATTTT
TRBJ2-7,NA,NA,TRBV2,CASSPQVYEQYF,TGTGCCAGCAGCCCACAGGTCTACGAGCAGTACTTC
TRBJ2-3,NA,TRBD2,TRBV18,CASSRQRGPSSTDTQYF,TGTGCCAGCTCACGTCAGCGGGGGCCTTCTAGCACAGATACGCAGTATTTT
TRBJ2-7,NA,TRBD2,TRBV19,CASSPLYGGGWSSYEQYF,TGTGCCAGTAGTCCCCTCTATGGCGGGGGGTGGAGCTCCTACGAGCAGTACTTC
TRBJ1-2,NA,NA,TRBV7-2,CASSQQGTNANYGYTF,TGTGCCAGCAGCCAACAGGGAACTAACGCTAACTATGGCTACACCTTC